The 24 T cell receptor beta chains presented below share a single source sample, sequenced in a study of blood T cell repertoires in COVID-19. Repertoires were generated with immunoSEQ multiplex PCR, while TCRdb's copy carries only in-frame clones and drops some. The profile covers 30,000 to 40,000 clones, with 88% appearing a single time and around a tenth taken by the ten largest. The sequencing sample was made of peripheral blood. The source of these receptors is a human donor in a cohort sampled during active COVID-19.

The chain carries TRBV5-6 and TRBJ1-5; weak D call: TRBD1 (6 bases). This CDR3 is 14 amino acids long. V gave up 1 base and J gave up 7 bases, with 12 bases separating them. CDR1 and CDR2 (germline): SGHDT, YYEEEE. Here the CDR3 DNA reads TGTGCCAGCAGCTTGTCAGGGGTTCAACAGCCCCAGCATTTT. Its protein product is CASSLSGVQQPQHF.

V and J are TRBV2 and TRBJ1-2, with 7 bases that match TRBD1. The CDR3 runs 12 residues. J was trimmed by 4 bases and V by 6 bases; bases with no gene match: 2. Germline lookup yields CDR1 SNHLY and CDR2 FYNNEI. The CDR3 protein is CASSRDSYGYTF. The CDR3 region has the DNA TGTGCCAGCAGCCGGGACAGCTATGGCTACACCTTC.

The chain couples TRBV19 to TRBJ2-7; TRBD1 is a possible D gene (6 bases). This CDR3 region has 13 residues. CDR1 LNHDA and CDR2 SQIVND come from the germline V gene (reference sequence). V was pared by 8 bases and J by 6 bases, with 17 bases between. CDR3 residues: CASQGMGAREQYF. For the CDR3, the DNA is TGTGCCAGTCAGGGAATGGGGGCGCGCGAGCAGTACTTC.

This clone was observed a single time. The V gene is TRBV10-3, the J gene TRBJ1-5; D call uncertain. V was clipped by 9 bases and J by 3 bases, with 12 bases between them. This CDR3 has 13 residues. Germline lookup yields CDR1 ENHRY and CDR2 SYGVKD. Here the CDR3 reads CAINSGLNQPQHF. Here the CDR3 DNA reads TGTGCCATTAACTCAGGACTCAATCAGCCCCAGCATTTT.

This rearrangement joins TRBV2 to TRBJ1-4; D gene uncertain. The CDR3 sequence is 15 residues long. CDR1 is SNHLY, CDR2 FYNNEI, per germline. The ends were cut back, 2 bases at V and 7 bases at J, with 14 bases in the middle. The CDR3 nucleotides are TGTGCCAGCAGTGAAAGAGAGGGAAGAGCTGAAAAACTGTTTTTT. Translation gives CASSEREGRAEKLFF. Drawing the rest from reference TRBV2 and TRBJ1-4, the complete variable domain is EPEVTQTPSHQVTQMGQEVILRCVPISNHLYFYWYRQILGQKVEFLVSFYNNEISEKSEIFDDQFSVERPDGSNFTLKIRSTKLEDSAMYFCASSEREGRAEKLFFGSGTQLSVL.

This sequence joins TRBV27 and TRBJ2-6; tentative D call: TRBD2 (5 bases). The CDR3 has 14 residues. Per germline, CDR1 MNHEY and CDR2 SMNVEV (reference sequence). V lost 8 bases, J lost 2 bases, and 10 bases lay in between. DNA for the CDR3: TGTGCCAGCGGACTCCCCACTGGGGCCAACGTCCTGACTTTC. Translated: CASGLPTGANVLTF.

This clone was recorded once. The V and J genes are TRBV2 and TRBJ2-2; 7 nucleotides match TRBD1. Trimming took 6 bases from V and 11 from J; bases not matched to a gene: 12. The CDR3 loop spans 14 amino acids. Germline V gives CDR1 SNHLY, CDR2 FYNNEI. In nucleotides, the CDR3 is TGTGCCAGCAGAGGGGGCTTAGGGCCTTATGAGCTGTTTTTT. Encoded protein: CASRGGLGPYELFF.

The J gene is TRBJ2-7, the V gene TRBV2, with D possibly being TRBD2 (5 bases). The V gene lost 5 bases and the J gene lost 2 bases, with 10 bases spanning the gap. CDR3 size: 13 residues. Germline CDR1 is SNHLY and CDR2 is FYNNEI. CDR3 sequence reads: CASSFGLTYEQYF. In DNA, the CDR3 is TGTGCCAGCAGTTTCGGACTGACCTACGAGCAGTACTTC. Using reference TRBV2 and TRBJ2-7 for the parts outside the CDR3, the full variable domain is EPEVTQTPSHQVTQMGQEVILRCVPISNHLYFYWYRQILGQKVEFLVSFYNNEISEKSEIFDDQFSVERPDGSNFTLKIRSTKLEDSAMYFCASSFGLTYEQYFGPGTRLTVT.

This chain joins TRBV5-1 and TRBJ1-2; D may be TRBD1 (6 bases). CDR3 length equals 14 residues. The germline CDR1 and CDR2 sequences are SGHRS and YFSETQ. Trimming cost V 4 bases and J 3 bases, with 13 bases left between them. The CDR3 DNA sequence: TGCGCCAGCAGCCCGAGGGGGACCGACTATGGCTACACCTTC. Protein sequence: CASSPRGTDYGYTF.

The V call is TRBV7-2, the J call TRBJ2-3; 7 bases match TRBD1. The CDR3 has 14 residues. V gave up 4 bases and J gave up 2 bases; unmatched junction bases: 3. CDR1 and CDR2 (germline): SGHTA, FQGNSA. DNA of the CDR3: TGTGCCAGCAGCTCGGGACAGCCCACAGATACGCAGTATTTT. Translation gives CASSSGQPTDTQYF.

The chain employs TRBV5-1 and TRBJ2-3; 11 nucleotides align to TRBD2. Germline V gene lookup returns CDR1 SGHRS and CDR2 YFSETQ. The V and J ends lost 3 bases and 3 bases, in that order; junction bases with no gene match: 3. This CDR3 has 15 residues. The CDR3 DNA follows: TGCGCCAGCAGCTCGTCTAGCGGGGGGACAGATACGCAGTATTTT. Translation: CASSSSSGGTDTQYF.

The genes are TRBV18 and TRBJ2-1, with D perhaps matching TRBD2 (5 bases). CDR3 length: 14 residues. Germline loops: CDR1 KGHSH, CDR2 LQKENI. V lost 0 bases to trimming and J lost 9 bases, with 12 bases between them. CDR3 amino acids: CASSPPGRPPEQFF. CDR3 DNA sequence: TGTGCCAGCTCACCACCGGGGAGACCCCCTGAGCAGTTCTTC.

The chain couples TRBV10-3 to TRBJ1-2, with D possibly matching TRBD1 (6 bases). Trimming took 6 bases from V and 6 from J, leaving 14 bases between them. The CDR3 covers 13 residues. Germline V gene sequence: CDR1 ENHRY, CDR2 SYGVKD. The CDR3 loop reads CAIRQGGEHGYTF. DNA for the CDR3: TGTGCCATCAGACAGGGAGGGGAGCATGGCTACACCTTC.

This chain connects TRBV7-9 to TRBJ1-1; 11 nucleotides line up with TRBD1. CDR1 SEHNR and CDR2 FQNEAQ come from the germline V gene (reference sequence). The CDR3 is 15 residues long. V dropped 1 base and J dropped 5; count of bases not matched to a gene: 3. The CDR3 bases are TGTGCCAGCAGCTTAGGGACAGGGGGCTTGACTGAAGCTTTCTTT. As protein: CASSLGTGGLTEAFF.

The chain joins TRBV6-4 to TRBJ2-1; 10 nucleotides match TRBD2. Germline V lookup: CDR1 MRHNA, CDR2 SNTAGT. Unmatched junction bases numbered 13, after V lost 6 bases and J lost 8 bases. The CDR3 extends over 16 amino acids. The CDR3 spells CASSLRASGRVDEQFF. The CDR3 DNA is TGTGCCAGCAGCCTTAGGGCTAGCGGGAGAGTCGATGAGCAGTTCTTC.

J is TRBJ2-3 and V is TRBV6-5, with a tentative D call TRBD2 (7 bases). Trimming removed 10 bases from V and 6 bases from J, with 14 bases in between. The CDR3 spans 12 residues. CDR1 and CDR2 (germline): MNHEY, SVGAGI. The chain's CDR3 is CATFGGPDTQYF. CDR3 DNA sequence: TGTGCCACCTTCGGGGGGCCCGATACGCAGTATTTT.

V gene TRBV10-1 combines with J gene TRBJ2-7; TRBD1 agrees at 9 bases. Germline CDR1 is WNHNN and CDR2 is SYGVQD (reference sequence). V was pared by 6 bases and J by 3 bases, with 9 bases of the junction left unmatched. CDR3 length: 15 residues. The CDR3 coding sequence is TGCGCCAGCAGCACAGGGGGCTGGAGTTGCTACGAGCAGTACTTC. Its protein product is CASSTGGWSCYEQYF.

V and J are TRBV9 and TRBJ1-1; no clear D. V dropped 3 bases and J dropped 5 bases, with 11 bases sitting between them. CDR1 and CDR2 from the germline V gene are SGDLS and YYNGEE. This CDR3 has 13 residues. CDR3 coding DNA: TGTGCCAGCAGCGCCGACATTCGTACTGAAGCTTTCTTT. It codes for CASSADIRTEAFF.

CDR3 region: CATDFQGSNNSPLHF. The CDR3 region has the DNA TGTGCCACCGATTTCCAGGGTTCCAATAATTCACCCCTCCACTTT. The chain joins TRBV7-9 to TRBJ1-6; maybe TRBD1 (5 bases). CDR1 and CDR2 from the germline V gene are SEHNR and FQNEAQ (reference sequence). This CDR3 region has 15 residues. The V end lost 10 bases, the J end lost 5 bases, and 18 bases lay between the germline ends.

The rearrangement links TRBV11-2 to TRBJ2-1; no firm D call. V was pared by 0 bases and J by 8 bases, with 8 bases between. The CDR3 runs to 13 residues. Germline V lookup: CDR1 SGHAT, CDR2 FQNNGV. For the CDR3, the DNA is TGTGCCAGCAGCTTAGATCGGGTCGATGAGCAGTTCTTC. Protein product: CASSLDRVDEQFF.

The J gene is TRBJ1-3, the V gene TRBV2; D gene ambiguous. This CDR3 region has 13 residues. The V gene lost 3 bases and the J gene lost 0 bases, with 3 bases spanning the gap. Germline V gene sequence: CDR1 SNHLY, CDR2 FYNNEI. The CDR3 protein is CASSESSGNTIYF. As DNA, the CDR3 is TGTGCCAGCAGTGAGAGCTCTGGAAACACCATATATTTT.

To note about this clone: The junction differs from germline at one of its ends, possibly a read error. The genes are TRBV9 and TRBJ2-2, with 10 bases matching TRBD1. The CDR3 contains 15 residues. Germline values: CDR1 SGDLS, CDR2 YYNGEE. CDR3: CASNVEGTGAGELFF. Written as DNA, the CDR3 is TGTGCCAGCAACGTAGAGGGGACAGGGGCCGGGGAGCTGTTTTTT.

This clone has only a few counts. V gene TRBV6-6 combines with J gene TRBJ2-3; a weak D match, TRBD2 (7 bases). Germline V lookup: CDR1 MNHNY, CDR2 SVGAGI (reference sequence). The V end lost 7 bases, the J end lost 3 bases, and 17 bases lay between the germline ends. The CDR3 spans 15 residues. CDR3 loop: CASTGRGGGTDTQYF. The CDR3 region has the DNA TGTGCCAGCACGGGTCGAGGGGGGGGAACAGATACGCAGTATTTT.

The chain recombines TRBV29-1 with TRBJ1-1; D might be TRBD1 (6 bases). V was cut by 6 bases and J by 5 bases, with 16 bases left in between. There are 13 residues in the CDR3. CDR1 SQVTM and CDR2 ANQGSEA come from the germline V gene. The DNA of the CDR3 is TGCAGCGTCTTACAGGGCTTTGGGACTGAAGCTTTCTTT. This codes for CSVLQGFGTEAFF. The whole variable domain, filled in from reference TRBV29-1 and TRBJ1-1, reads SAVISQKPSRDICQRGTSLTIQCQVDSQVTMMFWYRQQPGQSLTLIATANQGSEATYESGFVIDKFPISRPNLTFSTLTVSNMSPEDSSIYLCSVLQGFGTEAFFGQGTRLTVV.